A single T cell receptor beta chain is shown here with its context. These data come from a study of T cells expressing NK-cell markers. The CDR3 runs 14 residues. Looked up from germline, CDR1 is MNHNS and CDR2 is SASEGT. For each CDR3 protein, TCRdb gives one entry from its re-call of the 5' RACE reads, without DNA. Recorded for this sample: some 600,000 distinct CDR3 sequences. Input material: blood T cells: a sorted CD56 or NKG2C T cell subset, CD4+ or CD8+ T cells, or bulk PBMC T cells (not recorded which). This TCR was recovered from a man between 18 and 35 years old in good health. This chain joins TRBV6-1 and TRBJ1-5; TCRdb's D call of TRBD1 is untestable without DNA. CDR3 sequence: CASREVGAAQPQHF.